This TCR beta chain was documented in a study of T cell responses to AZD1222 COVID-19 vaccine. CDR1 is MNHNS, CDR2 SASEGT, per germline. CDR3 length: 19 amino acids. The ends lost 3 bases at V and 4 bases at J; junction bases unmatched: 18. Broader study findings: At 160-218 and 743-854, vaccine-associated CD4 TCRs were dominant, and they spanned spike. No day 14 peak samples; only post-peak repertoires were characterized.

Concerning this clone: Its antigen remains unidentified.

Here immunoSEQ multiplex PCR was the method, and the copy in TCRdb shows in-frame clones only, minus some. The sample has over 150,000 clones, about nine tenths seen once; the top ten hold approximately 5.1%. The sequenced sample was peripheral blood, obtained on day 0 of MenACWY control vaccination. This TCR derives from an adult in good health. The rearrangement joins TRBV6-1 to TRBJ1-1, with 9 bases that match TRBD1. CDR3 loop: CASSDPQWETGGWVTEAFF. CDR3 bases: TGTGCCAGCAGTGATCCCCAGTGGGAGACAGGGGGTTGGGTCACTGAAGCTTTCTTT.